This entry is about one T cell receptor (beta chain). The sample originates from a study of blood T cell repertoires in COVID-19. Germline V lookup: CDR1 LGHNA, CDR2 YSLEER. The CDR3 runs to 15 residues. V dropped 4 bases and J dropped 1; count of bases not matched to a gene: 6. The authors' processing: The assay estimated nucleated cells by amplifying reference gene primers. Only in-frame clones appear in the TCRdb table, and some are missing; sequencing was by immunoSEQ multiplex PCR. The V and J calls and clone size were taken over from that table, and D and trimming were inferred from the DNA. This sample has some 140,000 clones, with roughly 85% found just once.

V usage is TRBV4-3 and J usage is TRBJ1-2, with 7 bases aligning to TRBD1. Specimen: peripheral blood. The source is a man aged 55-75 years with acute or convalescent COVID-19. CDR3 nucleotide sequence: TGCGCCAGCAGCCGGGGACAGTGGAATAACTATGGCTACACCTTC. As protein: CASSRGQWNNYGYTF.